Listed here are 23 T cell receptor beta chains from one sample, sequenced in a study of blood T cells in healthy people across ages. For the second PCR, which ran for about 7 to 11 cycles, a sample-barcoded 5' primer and a J-beta primer mix were used. TCRdb redid the calling of the 5' RACE reads with MiXCR, one entry per CDR3 protein. The table shows roughly 930,000 distinct CDR3 sequences, with around 49% occurring only once. The material sequenced was blood. The receptors derive from a man between 25 and 39 years old in good health.

V usage is TRBV9 and J usage is TRBJ2-4; 9 bases agree with TRBD1. The end of the DNA fits TRBJ2-7 better, so the J call may be wrong. Germline V gene lookup returns CDR1 SGDLS and CDR2 YYNGEE. CDR3 length equals 14 residues. Here the CDR3 reads CASSAGTGSREQYF. In DNA form, the CDR3 reads TGTGCCAGCAGCGCCGGGACAGGGTCCCGCGAGCAGTACTTC.

This clonotype was seen a single time. This rearrangement joins TRBV13 to TRBJ2-6; TRBD1 is a possible D gene (6 bases). This CDR3 has 16 amino acids. The V gene's germline CDR1 is PRHDT and CDR2 FYEKMQ (reference sequence). V gave up 5 bases and J gave up 0 bases, with 11 bases separating them. The chain's CDR3 is CASSPDRLSGANVLTF. The CDR3 nucleotides are TGTGCCAGCAGCCCGGACAGACTCTCTGGGGCCAACGTCCTGACTTTC.

In this sample, this clonotype turned up a few times. This chain connects TRBV6-1 to TRBJ2-3; 10 bases agree with TRBD1. Germline V gene lookup returns CDR1 MNHNS and CDR2 SASEGT. V was pared by 11 bases and J by 5 bases, with 10 bases of the junction left unmatched. This CDR3 contains 14 residues. The CDR3 nucleotides read TGTGCCCGACAGGGGGCGCGAGTCGTAGATACGCAGTATTTT. This encodes CARQGARVVDTQYF.

J is TRBJ1-4 and V is TRBV15, with unresolved D. V was shortened by 5 bases and J by 5 bases, with 15 bases between the two germline ends. Germline-derived CDR1 and CDR2 are LNHNV and YYDKDF (reference sequence). There are 15 residues in the CDR3. CDR3 DNA: TGTGCCACCAGCCCCCACAGAGGGCGGAATGAAAAACTGTTTTTT. The encoded protein is CATSPHRGRNEKLFF.

This chain uses TRBV20-1 with TRBJ2-3; TRBD1 or TRBD2 may be the D gene (5 bases each). This CDR3 spans 14 amino acids. Trimming took off 0 bases at V and 4 bases at J, with 11 bases between the two ends. Germline assignment: CDR1 DFQATT and CDR2 SNEGSKA (reference sequence). CDR3 residues: CSARDWGRADTQYF. In nucleotides, the CDR3 is TGCAGTGCTAGAGATTGGGGACGAGCAGATACGCAGTATTTT.

This clonotype was seen a few times. Written as DNA, the CDR3 is TGTGCCAGCAGCCAACAGGGTCGTTTGCAGTACTTC. Encoded protein: CASSQQGRLQYF. The V gene is TRBV3-1, the J gene TRBJ2-7; D might be TRBD1 (5 bases). Germline assignment: CDR1 LGHDT and CDR2 YNNKEL (reference sequence). V was pared by 2 bases and J by 9 bases, with 11 bases between. CDR3 length: 12 amino acids.

This clonotype occurred a few times. The chain uses TRBV3-1 and TRBJ1-6, with 7 bases matching TRBD1. The CDR3 sequence is 17 residues long. The germline V gene has CDR1 LGHDT and CDR2 YNNKEL (reference sequence). V lost 0 bases and J lost 10; bases outside the gene matches: 12. In DNA, the CDR3 is TGTGCCAGCAGCCAAGATCAATATGACAGGGAAAACTCACCCCTCCACTTT. The encoded protein is CASSQDQYDRENSPLHF.

A few counts support this clonotype. The rearrangement links TRBV12-5 to TRBJ1-6; maybe TRBD1 (6 bases). Germline V gives CDR1 LGHNT, CDR2 FRNRAP. Trimming stripped 5 bases from V and 0 bases from J, with 23 bases between. The CDR3 consists of 20 residues. The CDR3 is CASGPPRDNHGSSYNSPLHF. In nucleotides, the CDR3 is TGTGCTAGTGGTCCACCGCGGGACAACCATGGGAGCTCCTATAATTCACCCCTCCACTTT.

J is TRBJ2-4 and V is TRBV20-1; perhaps TRBD1 as D (6 bases). Germline V CDR1 and CDR2: DFQATT, SNEGSKA (reference sequence). The CDR3 contains 14 residues. The germline V and J ends were trimmed by 0 bases and 6 bases, with 12 bases remaining between them. CDR3 sequence reads: CSARDHPGVNIQYF. In DNA form, the CDR3 reads TGCAGTGCTAGAGATCATCCAGGGGTAAACATTCAGTACTTC.

There are a few counts of this clonotype. This chain links TRBV20-1 with TRBJ2-1; D not resolved. Germline values: CDR1 DFQATT, CDR2 SNEGSKA (reference sequence). The CDR3 length is 17 residues. The V and J ends lost 5 bases and 6 bases respectively, with 26 bases between them. The CDR3 protein is CSAEPPLRSSKANEQFF. DNA for the CDR3: TGCAGTGCTGAACCACCCCTCCGCTCCTCGAAGGCCAATGAGCAGTTCTTC.

In this sample, this clonotype turned up a few times. The CDR3 DNA sequence: TGTGCCAGCAGTTATCGTACGGGAGGGCCTTATGAGCAGTACTTC. Protein sequence: CASSYRTGGPYEQYF. The chain links TRBV6-2 or TRBV6-3 to TRBJ2-7; TRBD2 agrees at 8 bases. CDR1 and CDR2 (germline): MNHEY, SVGEGT. Trimming took 3 bases from V and 7 from J; bases not matched to a gene: 11. This CDR3 comprises 15 residues.

For this clonotype: Since a much larger clone is just one base distant, this may be a read error. This sequence joins TRBV28 and TRBJ1-1; TRBD1 aligns across 8 bases. The V gene's germline CDR1 is MDHEN and CDR2 SYDVKM. CDR3 length equals 15 residues. CDR3 sequence reads: CAGSRQGAGNTEAFF. CDR3 coding DNA: TGTGCCGGCAGTCGGCAGGGGGCAGGGAACACTGAAGCTTTCTTT.

The chain employs TRBV5-1 and TRBJ2-3; tentatively, D is TRBD1 or TRBD2 (5 bases each). Germline CDR1 and CDR2: SGHRS and YFSETQ. Trimming left V 6 bases short and J 0 bases short, with 14 bases between. The CDR3 contains 15 residues. CDR3: CASNLGTYSTDTQYF. CDR3 bases: TGCGCCAGCAACCTCGGGACGTATAGCACAGATACGCAGTATTTT.

In this sample, this clonotype turned up a few times. The rearrangement joins TRBV4-1 to TRBJ1-2; D call uncertain. Germline CDR1 and CDR2: MGHRA and YSYEKL. The V end was cut by 0 bases, the J end by 2 bases, with 10 bases between. The CDR3 has 15 amino acids. The CDR3 DNA reads TGCGCCAGCAGCCAAGAGGGCGAACCAAACTATGGCTACACCTTC. This sequence encodes CASSQEGEPNYGYTF.

V and J are TRBV4-2 and TRBJ2-7, with D hard to call. Per the germline V gene, CDR1 is LGHNA and CDR2 is YNFKEQ. V lost 0 bases and J lost 7, with 16 bases in between. The CDR3 is made up of 15 amino acids. In DNA form, the CDR3 reads TGTGCCAGCAGCCAAGAGTTGGCCCCCCGCAGGGAGCAGTACTTC. This sequence encodes CASSQELAPRREQYF.

This clonotype was picked up many times. The chain carries TRBV27 and TRBJ2-5; TRBD1 or TRBD2 may be the D gene (6 bases each). Germline CDR1 reads MNHEY; CDR2 reads SMNVEV (reference sequence). V shed 4 bases and J shed 5 bases, with 20 bases lying between them. The CDR3 covers 16 residues. DNA for the CDR3: TGTGCCAGCAGTTCGAGGAGGGACACATGGCGGGAGACCCAGTACTTC. Translation: CASSSRRDTWRETQYF.

CDR3: CASSLQLTANYGYTF. CDR3 bases: TGTGCCAGCAGCTTACAGTTGACAGCTAACTATGGCTACACCTTC. The chain couples TRBV11-2 to TRBJ1-2; the D gene is possibly TRBD1 (5 bases). Trimming stripped 2 bases from V and 0 bases from J, with 10 bases between. Germline V gives CDR1 SGHAT, CDR2 FQNNGV. There are 15 residues in the CDR3.

The rearrangement links TRBV6-2 or TRBV6-3 to TRBJ2-5; no clear D. There are 13 residues in the CDR3. V was shortened by 5 bases and J by 2 bases, with 9 bases between the two germline ends. CDR1 is MNHEY and CDR2 is SVGEGT in the germline V gene. Here the CDR3 DNA reads TGTGCCAGCAGTGCCCACCCTCAAGAGACCCAGTACTTC. Translating gives CASSAHPQETQYF.

This chain uses TRBV6-1 with TRBJ2-1; TRBD2 aligns across 11 bases. Germline CDR1 is MNHNS and CDR2 is SASEGT. This CDR3 spans 18 amino acids. J gave up 0 bases and V 5 bases, and 9 bases lay outside the gene matches. The CDR3 loop reads CASSTTGTSGGSYNEQFF. The CDR3 DNA is TGTGCCAGCAGTACCACGGGGACTAGCGGAGGCTCCTACAATGAGCAGTTCTTC.

This rearrangement joins TRBV4-3 to TRBJ2-3; no definite D call. CDR3 length equals 16 residues. The V end lost 4 bases, the J end lost 4 bases, and 18 bases lay between the germline ends. CDR1 LGHNA and CDR2 YSLEER come from the germline V gene. Here the CDR3 DNA reads TGCGCCAGCAGCCCTGAGGCTGCTGGCAGCCCAGATACGCAGTATTTT. Residues: CASSPEAAGSPDTQYF.

The chain carries TRBV27 and TRBJ2-2; TRBD1 matches at 9 bases. The CDR3 contains 17 residues. V lost 3 bases to trimming and J lost 3 bases; unmatched junction nucleotides: 8. Germline CDR1 and CDR2: MNHEY and SMNVEV (reference sequence). This chain's CDR3 is CASSFVSGTGYTGELFF. The CDR3 nucleotides read TGTGCCAGCAGTTTTGTCTCCGGGACAGGGTACACCGGGGAGCTGTTTTTT.

The sample holds many counts of this clonotype. CDR3 nucleotides: TGTGCCAGCAGCCGGGGACGGGGAACATCTGAAGCTTTCTTT. This gives the protein CASSRGRGTSEAFF. The gene calls are TRBV7-9 and TRBJ1-1; maybe TRBD1 (5 bases). Germline values: CDR1 SEHNR, CDR2 FQNEAQ (reference sequence). V was pared by 5 bases and J by 6 bases, with 16 bases between. The CDR3 has 14 amino acids.

The chain combines TRBV6-1 with TRBJ2-7, with D maybe TRBD1 (5 bases). This CDR3 contains 14 residues. Germline V gene lookup returns CDR1 MNHNS and CDR2 SASEGT. V was clipped by 3 bases and J by 5 bases, with 14 bases between them. CDR3 sequence: CASSETQGRNEQYF. CDR3 in DNA: TGTGCCAGCAGTGAGACCCAGGGAAGGAACGAGCAGTACTTC.